Following are 28 T cell receptor beta chains from one sample sequenced in a study of CD8+ T cells in alopecia areata. Stated treatment: oral pan-JAK inhibitor, 5-10 mg twice daily. cDNA prepared by RNA extraction and subsequent reverse transcription served as the template for sequencing. Generated by immunoSEQ multiplex PCR, the TCRdb table keeps only in-frame clones and is missing some. This sample has fewer than 250,000 clones, with roughly 44% found just once. The source material was CD4+ T cells sorted from blood, sampled between weeks 36 and 40, from a patient treated with tofacitinib. The origin of the receptors is a human donor with alopecia areata.

The genes are TRBV15 and TRBJ1-2; D ambiguous. CDR3 size: 14 residues. Trimming removed 5 bases at V and 7 bases at J, with 17 bases between. CDR1 and CDR2 from the germline V gene are LNHNV and YYDKDF (reference sequence). The CDR3 region has the DNA TGTGCCACCAGCCGCCTGGGCAGTGAGTCTGGCTACACCTTC. Its translation is CATSRLGSESGYTF.

This clone was recorded a few times. The V and J genes are TRBV19 and TRBJ2-2; 8 bases agree with TRBD1. CDR3 length equals 14 residues. Germline V lookup: CDR1 LNHDA, CDR2 SQIVND (reference sequence). With 10 bases clipped from V and 3 bases from J, the junction kept 7 bases outside the gene matches. This chain's CDR3 is CAIRGQADTGELFF. CDR3 DNA sequence: TGTGCCATTAGGGGACAGGCAGACACCGGGGAGCTGTTTTTT.

This chain connects TRBV4-3 to TRBJ2-3, with D maybe TRBD2 (6 bases). With 5 bases removed from V and 5 bases from J, the gap between germline ends came to 14 bases. This CDR3 comprises 14 residues. Per the germline V gene, CDR1 is LGHNA and CDR2 is YSLEER. CDR3 in DNA: TGCGCCAGCAGCTCAAGAGGCGGGATAGATACGCAGTATTTT. It specifies CASSSRGGIDTQYF.

The chain recombines TRBV15 with TRBJ2-7; D possibly matches TRBD1 or TRBD2 (5 bases each). The CDR3 is made up of 14 amino acids. V was shortened by 5 bases and J by 4 bases, with 15 bases between the two germline ends. Germline values: CDR1 LNHNV, CDR2 YYDKDF (reference sequence). The CDR3 bases are TGTGCCACCAGCCTCCCTGGGACCGGGTACGAGCAGTACTTC. Translating it yields CATSLPGTGYEQYF.

The chain recombines TRBV6-6 with TRBJ1-2; no reliable D call. V was clipped by 4 bases and J by 6 bases, with 9 bases between them. CDR3 length equals 12 residues. Germline V CDR1 and CDR2: MNHNY, SVGAGI (reference sequence). The CDR3, as DNA: TGTGCCAGCAGTTGGGGTGGAGATGGCTACACCTTC. Amino acid sequence: CASSWGGDGYTF.

The CDR3 is CASSRDSYEQYF. The CDR3 nucleotides are TGTGCCAGCAGTAGGGACTCCTACGAGCAGTACTTC. V usage is TRBV27 and J usage is TRBJ2-7; D ambiguous. This CDR3 spans 12 amino acids. Germline V gene data show CDR1 as MNHEY and CDR2 as SMNVEV (reference sequence). V shed 5 bases and J shed 0 bases, with 5 bases lying between them.

Ten or more counts support this clone. V is TRBV7-9 and J is TRBJ1-1; TRBD1 is a possible D gene (5 bases). This CDR3 contains 14 residues. Trimming cost V 4 bases and J 4 bases, with 13 bases left between them. The germline V gene encodes CDR1 SEHNR and CDR2 FQNEAQ (reference sequence). The CDR3 DNA follows: TGTGCCAGCAGCTCGTTCCGGGGCGGCACTGAAGCTTTCTTT. This translates into CASSSFRGGTEAFF.

The V and J genes are TRBV15 and TRBJ1-2; TRBD1 agrees at 9 bases. Germline loops: CDR1 LNHNV, CDR2 YYDKDF (reference sequence). This CDR3 comprises 14 residues. J gave up 7 bases and V 5 bases, and 8 bases lay outside the gene matches. CDR3 sequence (DNA): TGTGCCACCAGCGGGGGACAGGGCCGACGTGGCTACACCTTC. It translates to CATSGGQGRRGYTF.

This clone was detected only once. The chain combines TRBV2 with TRBJ1-1, with a weak D call TRBD1 (5 bases). The V end lost 5 bases, the J end lost 3 bases, and 13 bases lay between the germline ends. The CDR3 extends over 14 amino acids. Germline V gene lookup returns CDR1 SNHLY and CDR2 FYNNEI. CDR3 protein: CASSLLRGHTEAFF. DNA for the CDR3: TGTGCCAGCAGTTTGCTGAGGGGACACACTGAAGCTTTCTTT.

The chain carries TRBV7-8 and TRBJ2-2, with unresolved D. This CDR3 is built from 17 residues. CDR1 SGHVS and CDR2 FQNEAQ come from the germline V gene. The V gene lost 2 bases and the J gene lost 6 bases, with 19 bases spanning the gap. The CDR3 is CASSLKGRPTPSGELFF. CDR3 sequence (DNA): TGTGCCAGCAGCTTAAAAGGGCGGCCCACACCTTCCGGGGAGCTGTTTTTT.

J is TRBJ1-4 and V is TRBV29-1, with D possibly matching TRBD1 (6 bases). CDR3 length: 14 amino acids. The V end was cut by 7 bases, the J end by 7 bases, with 19 bases between. Per the germline V gene, CDR1 is SQVTM and CDR2 is ANQGSEA. The CDR3 nucleotides read TGCAGCGCCCTTGTGGCCAGGGGTGGTGAAAAACTGTTTTTT. Its translation: CSALVARGGEKLFF.

The rearrangement links TRBV30 to TRBJ2-5, with D unresolved. Looked up from germline, CDR1 is GTSNPN and CDR2 is SVGIG (reference sequence). The CDR3 loop spans 16 amino acids. V was cut by 4 bases and J by 1 base, with 19 bases left in between. CDR3 bases: TGTGCCTGGAATAGGGCCATCCGCAGCTCCCAAGAGACCCAGTACTTC. Encoded protein: CAWNRAIRSSQETQYF.

This clone appeared a few times. The V call is TRBV7-9, the J call TRBJ1-3, with D tentatively TRBD1 (6 bases). Trimming left V 5 bases short and J 2 bases short, with 10 bases between. CDR1 and CDR2 (germline): SEHNR, FQNEAQ (reference sequence). The CDR3 loop spans 14 amino acids. The CDR3 is CASSKTGTGNTIYF. The CDR3 DNA reads as TGTGCCAGCAGCAAGACAGGAACTGGAAACACCATATATTTT.

The J gene is TRBJ1-4, the V gene TRBV5-1; D might be TRBD1 (5 bases). Germline CDR1 and CDR2: SGHRS and YFSETQ. This CDR3 spans 13 amino acids. Trimming pared 4 bases from V and 7 bases from J, leaving 11 bases between. The CDR3 is CASSNDSPEKLFF. CDR3 nucleotide sequence: TGCGCCAGCAGCAACGACAGCCCTGAAAAACTGTTTTTT.

A few counts support this clone. The gene calls are TRBV7-2 and TRBJ1-4; D not resolved. In germline, CDR1 is SGHTA, CDR2 FQGNSA. V shed 2 bases and J shed 6 bases, with 10 bases lying between them. The CDR3 loop spans 14 amino acids. The CDR3 nucleotides are TGTGCCAGCAGCTTATTGACGGATGATGAAAAACTGTTTTTT. Its translation is CASSLLTDDEKLFF.

Note on this clone: Other DNA variants within this sample encode the same CDR3. V usage is TRBV6-1 and J usage is TRBJ1-5; D unresolved. The germline CDR1 and CDR2 sequences are MNHNS and SASEGT. This CDR3 has 13 residues. V dropped 4 bases and J dropped 3 bases, with 7 bases sitting between them. The CDR3 sequence is CASSAGPNQPQHF. The CDR3 DNA sequence: TGTGCCAGCAGTGCGGGCCCCAATCAGCCCCAGCATTTT.

The chain couples TRBV7-9 to TRBJ1-4; 8 nucleotides align to TRBD1. Germline V gene sequence: CDR1 SEHNR, CDR2 FQNEAQ (reference sequence). The CDR3 runs to 15 residues. The V and J ends lost 3 bases and 7 bases, in that order; junction bases with no gene match: 7. CDR3 nucleotides: TGTGCCAGCAGCTTGCAAGGACAGGGAGGTGAAAAACTGTTTTTT. It yields the protein CASSLQGQGGEKLFF.

Here the CDR3 reads CASSLLGQGNEQFF. Here the CDR3 DNA reads TGTGCCAGCAGCTTGTTGGGACAGGGGAATGAGCAGTTCTTC. V and J are TRBV5-6 and TRBJ2-1; TRBD1 matches at 10 bases. Trimming cost V 1 base and J 7 bases; bases outside gene matches: 2. Germline V gene lookup returns CDR1 SGHDT and CDR2 YYEEEE. This CDR3 comprises 14 residues.

The chain uses TRBV25-1 and TRBJ2-7; D is unclear. Trimming removed 7 bases from V and 3 bases from J, with 13 bases in between. Looked up from germline, CDR1 is MGHDK and CDR2 is SYGVNS. The length of the CDR3 is 13 residues. The CDR3 reads CASNETGNYEQYF. The CDR3 DNA is TGTGCCAGCAATGAGACTGGGAACTACGAGCAGTACTTC.

This clone appeared a few times. This chain links TRBV29-1 with TRBJ2-7, with 13 bases identical to TRBD2. Losses at the gene ends were 6 bases for V and 6 bases for J; bases not matched to a gene: 8. Germline CDR1 reads SQVTM; CDR2 reads ANQGSEA. This CDR3 has 14 residues. CDR3 sequence: CSVGTSGTLSEQYF. The CDR3 nucleotides read TGCAGCGTCGGGACTAGCGGGACCCTATCCGAGCAGTACTTC.

In its sample, this clone was seen a few times. The chain combines TRBV29-1 with TRBJ2-5; 9 bases are a match to TRBD1. V lost 6 bases and J lost 4; bases outside the gene matches: 6. The germline CDR1 and CDR2 sequences are SQVTM and ANQGSEA. The CDR3 has 13 amino acids. For the CDR3, the DNA is TGCAGCGTGGACGGACAGGGGAGAGAGACCCAGTACTTC. Protein product: CSVDGQGRETQYF.

The chain recombines TRBV6-5 with TRBJ1-2, with 7 bases lining up with TRBD1. CDR1 and CDR2 from the germline V gene are MNHEY and SVGAGI. This CDR3 is 13 amino acids long. The ends lost 6 bases at V and 4 bases at J; junction bases unmatched: 5. The CDR3 loop is CASRVTGAYGYTF. In DNA, the CDR3 is TGTGCCAGCAGGGTTACAGGGGCCTATGGCTACACCTTC.

This clone was detected a few times. The V call is TRBV7-3, the J call TRBJ2-6; D gene uncertain. The CDR3 has 15 residues. V shed 1 base and J shed 2 bases, with 6 bases lying between them. Germline V gene data show CDR1 as SGHTA and CDR2 as FQGTGA. CDR3 region: CASSLNPPGANVLTF. The DNA for the CDR3 is TGTGCCAGCAGCTTAAACCCACCTGGGGCCAACGTCCTGACTTTC.

This clone was seen once. V is TRBV29-1 and J is TRBJ2-1; TRBD2 aligns across 9 bases. The CDR3 is made up of 15 amino acids. The ends lost 4 bases at V and 1 base at J; junction bases unmatched: 5. Germline values: CDR1 SQVTM, CDR2 ANQGSEA. For the CDR3, the DNA is TGCAGCGTTGTATCCGGACTAGCGTCCTACAATGAGCAGTTCTTC. Its protein product is CSVVSGLASYNEQFF.

This clone appeared many times. The gene calls are TRBV11-2 and TRBJ2-6, with D unresolved. Germline V lookup: CDR1 SGHAT, CDR2 FQNNGV. The CDR3 extends over 14 amino acids. The V gene lost 2 bases and the J gene lost 4 bases, with 6 bases spanning the gap. This CDR3 reads CASSLTTGANVLTF. In nucleotides, the CDR3 is TGTGCCAGCAGCTTAACGACGGGGGCCAACGTCCTGACTTTC.

The rearrangement joins TRBV7-2 to TRBJ2-3; no clear D. The CDR3 is made up of 13 amino acids. Germline lookup yields CDR1 SGHTA and CDR2 FQGNSA. Between the trimmed V and J ends, which lost 2 bases and 4 bases, there was a span of 7 bases. CDR3: CASSLSVADTQYF. CDR3 coding DNA: TGTGCCAGCAGCTTATCGGTAGCAGATACGCAGTATTTT.

The rearrangement links TRBV6-6 to TRBJ2-1; D gene uncertain. The germline V gene has CDR1 MNHNY and CDR2 SVGAGI (reference sequence). Trimming stripped 5 bases from V and 7 bases from J, with 15 bases between. There are 14 residues in the CDR3. CDR3 in DNA: TGTGCCAGCAGTCCTACCATAGTGCGTAATGAGCAGTTCTTC. This gives the protein CASSPTIVRNEQFF.

This clone was counted only a few times. The J gene is TRBJ2-7, the V gene TRBV7-9; D uncertain. Germline loops: CDR1 SEHNR, CDR2 FQNEAQ (reference sequence). This CDR3 has 14 residues. V lost 5 bases and J lost 4, with 15 bases in between. For the CDR3, the DNA is TGTGCCAGCAGCAAAGGACCCGGAGTTTACGAGCAGTACTTC. Amino acid sequence: CASSKGPGVYEQYF.